One and the same sample provided the 28 T cell receptor beta chains below, sequenced in a study of blood T cell repertoires in COVID-19. The table came from immunoSEQ multiplex PCR; TCRdb's copy has only in-frame clones and leaves some out. The table shows roughly 7,000 clones, with roughly 90% occurring only once. Source material: peripheral blood. The receptors stem from a human donor in a cohort sampled during active COVID-19.

The gene calls are TRBV7-2 and TRBJ2-3, with D perhaps TRBD1 (6 bases). Trimming removed 5 bases at V and 4 bases at J, with 22 bases between. From germline, CDR1 is SGHTA and CDR2 FQGNSA. The CDR3 runs to 17 residues. CDR3 in amino acids: CASSPQVRGGIADTQYF. The CDR3, as DNA: TGTGCCAGCAGCCCCCAAGTGAGAGGGGGAATCGCAGATACGCAGTATTTT.

The chain joins TRBV5-1 to TRBJ1-2, with 8 bases lining up with TRBD1. Trimming took 4 bases from V and 3 from J; bases not matched to a gene: 2. The CDR3 length is 13 residues. Germline loops: CDR1 SGHRS, CDR2 YFSETQ. The CDR3 DNA is TGCGCCAGCAGCCCGACAGGGGACTATGGCTACACCTTC. It specifies CASSPTGDYGYTF.

The chain links TRBV5-1 to TRBJ2-7; 7 bases are a match to TRBD1. This CDR3 spans 14 amino acids. Unmatched junction bases numbered 10, after V lost 4 bases and J lost 6 bases. In germline, CDR1 is SGHRS, CDR2 YFSETQ. The CDR3 DNA reads TGCGCCAGCAGCGCCGGGACAGCCGGTGGCGAGCAGTACTTC. It encodes CASSAGTAGGEQYF. Full variable domain (remainder filled in from reference TRBV5-1 and TRBJ2-7): KAGVTQTPRYLIKTRGQQVTLSCSPISGHRSVSWYQQTPGQGLQFLFEYFSETQRNKGNFPGRFSGRQFSNSRSEMNVSTLELGDSALYLCASSAGTAGGEQYFGPGTRLTVT.

The rearrangement links TRBV19 to TRBJ2-3; 8 bases line up with TRBD1. CDR1 is LNHDA and CDR2 is SQIVND in the germline V gene (reference sequence). This CDR3 has 15 amino acids. The J segment lost 0 bases and the V segment lost 6 bases, leaving 5 bases of the junction unmatched. CDR3 sequence reads: CASSWTGPSTDTQYF. The DNA for the CDR3 is TGTGCCAGTAGCTGGACAGGGCCTAGCACAGATACGCAGTATTTT.

The chain has TRBV6-5 and TRBJ2-2; TRBD2 is a possible D gene (6 bases). V lost 0 bases and J lost 7, with 9 bases in between. Germline V lookup: CDR1 MNHEY, CDR2 SVGAGI. The CDR3 sequence is 14 residues long. Here the CDR3 DNA reads TGTGCCAGCAGTTACTCGGGCGGGATCGGGGAGCTGTTTTTT. It is translated as CASSYSGGIGELFF.

V usage is TRBV7-9 and J usage is TRBJ2-3, with TRBD2 identical over 8 bases. This CDR3 is built from 17 residues. V shed 2 bases and J 4 bases; nucleotides not matched to a gene: 11. Germline loops: CDR1 SEHNR, CDR2 FQNEAQ (reference sequence). The CDR3 protein is CASSLTPAGADSDTQYF. The CDR3 DNA is TGTGCCAGCAGCTTAACCCCAGCGGGGGCCGATTCAGATACGCAGTATTTT.

The chain carries TRBV7-9 and TRBJ2-7, with 8 bases aligning to TRBD1. There are 15 residues in the CDR3. Germline assignment: CDR1 SEHNR and CDR2 FQNEAQ (reference sequence). V lost 4 bases and J lost 2; bases outside the gene matches: 7. CDR3 amino acids: CASSSRTGNPYEQYF. The CDR3 DNA reads TGTGCCAGCAGCTCCCGGACAGGGAACCCCTACGAGCAGTACTTC.

A note on this clone: Germline and junction disagree at one end, which may indicate a read error. CDR3 region: CASGFRGANTGELFF. In nucleotides, the CDR3 is TGTGCCAGCGGCTTTCGCGGCGCGAACACCGGGGAGCTGTTTTTT. The chain couples TRBV11-2 to TRBJ2-2; D not certain. This CDR3 has 15 residues. The germline gives CDR1 SGHAT, CDR2 FQNNGV.

This clone was recorded only once. This chain joins TRBV5-6 and TRBJ1-5, with a possible D match to TRBD1 (5 bases). Germline V CDR1 and CDR2: SGHDT, YYEEEE. The ends were cut back, 7 bases at V and 0 bases at J, with 17 bases in the middle. CDR3 length equals 16 residues. The CDR3 DNA reads TGTGCCAGCTCATTCGGGGGGGGATATAGCAATCAGCCCCAGCATTTT. As protein: CASSFGGGYSNQPQHF.

The chain combines TRBV5-1 with TRBJ1-1; D not resolved. Trimming removed 6 bases at V and 1 base at J, with 13 bases between. The CDR3 has 14 amino acids. Germline CDR1 reads SGHRS; CDR2 reads YFSETQ. CDR3 coding DNA: TGCGCCAGCACCCCTCAGGTAGAGAACACTGAAGCTTTCTTT. This translates into CASTPQVENTEAFF.

The genes are TRBV9 and TRBJ2-1; 7 bases are shared with TRBD1. Looked up from germline, CDR1 is SGDLS and CDR2 is YYNGEE. This CDR3 spans 15 amino acids. After removal of 0 bases from V and 5 bases from J, the junction contained 5 bases not matched to a gene. The CDR3 loop reads CASSVEGGANNEQFF. CDR3 bases: TGTGCCAGCAGCGTAGAAGGGGGCGCCAACAATGAGCAGTTCTTC.

This rearrangement joins TRBV28 to TRBJ2-3, with TRBD2 identical over 8 bases. This CDR3 has 16 amino acids. Germline V gene data show CDR1 as MDHEN and CDR2 as SYDVKM. J lost 4 bases, V lost 5 bases, and 11 bases had no gene match. CDR3 sequence (DNA): TGTGCCAGCAGTCGCTCTACGCGGGAGGACGCAGATACGCAGTATTTT. Its translation: CASSRSTREDADTQYF. Combining the CDR3 with reference TRBV28 and TRBJ2-3 gives the whole variable domain DVKVTQSSRYLVKRTGEKVFLECVQDMDHENMFWYRQDPGLGLRLIYFSYDVKMKEKGDIPEGYSVSREKKERFSLILESASTNQTSMYLCASSRSTREDADTQYFGPGTRLTVL.

V and J are TRBV6-5 and TRBJ2-7; weak D call: TRBD1 (6 bases). Germline CDR1 reads MNHEY; CDR2 reads SVGAGI. The CDR3 runs 13 residues. The V gene lost 6 bases and the J gene lost 0 bases, with 9 bases spanning the gap. The CDR3 DNA sequence: TGTGCCAGCAGCCTGACAGGCTCCTACGAGCAGTACTTC. This codes for CASSLTGSYEQYF.

The sample holds a few counts of this clone. This CDR3 is CAWGEGGHGYTF. CDR3 DNA: TGTGCCTGGGGGGAGGGAGGACATGGCTACACCTTC. The chain joins TRBV30 to TRBJ1-2; D gene unclear. Germline assignment: CDR1 GTSNPN and CDR2 SVGIG (reference sequence). The V end lost 5 bases, the J end lost 6 bases, and 13 bases lay between the germline ends. This CDR3 is built from 12 residues. The full variable domain, with the rest looked up from reference TRBV30 and TRBJ1-2, is SQTIHQWPATLVQPVGSPLSLECTVEGTSNPNLYWYRQAAGRGLQLLFYSVGIGQISSEVPQNLSASRPQDRQFILSSKKLLLSDSGFYLCAWGEGGHGYTFGSGTRLTVV.

This chain uses TRBV18 with TRBJ2-3, with 7 nucleotides matching TRBD1. The V gene end was trimmed by 3 bases and the J gene end by 0 bases; junction bases not matched to a gene: 0. Looked up from germline, CDR1 is KGHSH and CDR2 is LQKENI. The CDR3 is 14 residues long. The chain's CDR3 is CASSPTGSTDTQYF. The CDR3, as DNA: TGTGCCAGCTCACCGACAGGGAGCACAGATACGCAGTATTTT.

This sequence joins TRBV29-1 and TRBJ1-1; 10 bases fit TRBD1. The germline V gene has CDR1 SQVTM and CDR2 ANQGSEA. After removal of 4 bases from V and 4 bases from J, the junction contained 12 bases not matched to a gene. The CDR3 is made up of 16 amino acids. CDR3 coding DNA: TGCAGCGTTGTTGGAGACAGGGGGCGCTTGGGCACTGAAGCTTTCTTT. This translates into CSVVGDRGRLGTEAFF.

This chain uses TRBV19 with TRBJ1-5; 11 bases fit TRBD1. The germline gives CDR1 LNHDA, CDR2 SQIVND (reference sequence). V was clipped by 1 base and J by 1 base; unmatched bases: 3. The CDR3 is 17 residues long. The CDR3 region is CASSIGTGGRSNQPQHF. The CDR3 DNA reads as TGTGCCAGTAGTATAGGGACAGGGGGCAGGAGCAATCAGCCCCAGCATTTT.

In this sample, this clone is large. The chain recombines TRBV29-1 with TRBJ2-7; D not resolved. Germline V lookup: CDR1 SQVTM, CDR2 ANQGSEA. V was clipped by 0 bases and J by 3 bases, with 9 bases between them. This CDR3 region has 13 residues. CDR3 DNA sequence: TGCAGCGTTGAAGATGGCGGCGGCTACGAGCAGTACTTC. Protein sequence: CSVEDGGGYEQYF.

The chain joins TRBV5-5 to TRBJ2-1; the D is unclear. The length of the CDR3 is 15 residues. V was cut by 4 bases and J by 2 bases, with 13 bases left in between. CDR1 SGHKS and CDR2 YYEKEE come from the germline V gene (reference sequence). The CDR3 DNA reads as TGTGCCAGCAGCCCGGCGGCGGCGGCCTACAATGAGCAGTTCTTC. Encoded protein: CASSPAAAAYNEQFF.

This rearrangement joins TRBV5-4 to TRBJ2-3; no firm D call. Germline CDR1 reads SGHNT; CDR2 reads YYREEE (reference sequence). The CDR3 is made up of 15 amino acids. Trimming cost V 0 bases and J 2 bases, with 10 bases left between them. The CDR3 nucleotides read TGTGCCAGCAGCTTGGATCCCCTATCCACAGATACGCAGTATTTT. Amino acid sequence: CASSLDPLSTDTQYF. The full variable domain, in which reference TRBV5-4 and TRBJ2-3 provide the parts outside the CDR3, is ETGVTQSPTHLIKTRGQQVTLRCSSQSGHNTVSWYQQALGQGPQFIFQYYREEENGRGNFPPRFSGLQFPNYSSELNVNALELDDSALYLCASSLDPLSTDTQYFGPGTRLTVL.

The chain combines TRBV18 with TRBJ2-2, with 8 positions matching TRBD1. This CDR3 has 16 residues. The trim removed 3 bases at V and 2 bases at J, leaving 5 bases unmatched. Germline assignment: CDR1 KGHSH and CDR2 LQKENI. CDR3 loop: CASSPPGQANTGELFF. The CDR3 DNA reads TGTGCCAGCTCACCGCCGGGACAGGCTAACACCGGGGAGCTGTTTTTT.

The rearrangement uses TRBV7-3 and TRBJ1-1; D gene unclear. The CDR3 sequence is 14 residues long. The V and J ends lost 2 bases and 3 bases respectively, with 10 bases between them. Germline loops: CDR1 SGHTA, CDR2 FQGTGA. The CDR3 protein is CASSLEASDTEAFF. DNA for the CDR3: TGTGCCAGCAGCTTAGAGGCCAGCGACACTGAAGCTTTCTTT.

V and J are TRBV18 and TRBJ2-1; 10 nucleotides align to TRBD2. The J segment lost 5 bases and the V segment lost 0 bases, leaving 4 bases of the junction unmatched. The CDR3 is 16 amino acids. Per germline, CDR1 KGHSH and CDR2 LQKENI. The CDR3 DNA is TGTGCCAGCTCACCACCGCAGCGGGGGGGCCACAATGAGCAGTTCTTC. Protein: CASSPPQRGGHNEQFF.

V and J are TRBV5-6 and TRBJ1-2; 10 nucleotides agree with TRBD1. J gave up 8 bases and V 5 bases, and 9 bases lay outside the gene matches. The germline gives CDR1 SGHDT, CDR2 YYEEEE. The CDR3 runs 14 residues. Here the CDR3 reads CASSPGTGVGGYTF. CDR3 nucleotide sequence: TGTGCCAGCAGTCCCGGGACAGGGGTGGGCGGCTACACCTTC.

This chain joins TRBV19 and TRBJ2-4; maybe TRBD1 (7 bases). Trimming shortened V by 9 bases and J by 2 bases, and 20 bases separated the two germline ends. The germline V gene has CDR1 LNHDA and CDR2 SQIVND (reference sequence). The CDR3 is made up of 16 amino acids. CDR3 nucleotides: TGTGCCAGCCGTGATAGGAGGGGGCGGTCCAAAAACATTCAGTACTTC. Translating it yields CASRDRRGRSKNIQYF.

This rearrangement joins TRBV5-4 to TRBJ2-6; D is undetermined. The CDR3 consists of 17 residues. V was trimmed by 0 bases and J by 0 bases, leaving 10 bases between them. Germline V gene lookup returns CDR1 SGHNT and CDR2 YYREEE (reference sequence). The CDR3 here is CASSLEQSSSGANVLTF. The CDR3 nucleotides read TGTGCCAGCAGCTTGGAACAGTCCAGCTCTGGGGCCAACGTCCTGACTTTC.

The J gene is TRBJ2-1, the V gene TRBV11-3, with 8 positions matching TRBD2. Germline-derived CDR1 and CDR2 are SGHNT and YENEEA. V trimming: 5 bases; J trimming: 2 bases; junction bases outside the gene matches: 8. The CDR3 covers 16 residues. The CDR3: CASSRESGSTYNEQFF. DNA of the CDR3: TGTGCCAGCAGCCGGGAGAGCGGGAGCACCTACAATGAGCAGTTCTTC. Variable domain in full (rest from reference TRBV11-3 and TRBJ2-1): EAGVVQSPRYKIIEKKQPVAFWCNPISGHNTLYWYLQNLGQGPELLIRYENEEAVDDSQLPKDRFSAERLKGVDSTLKIQPAELGDSAVYLCASSRESGSTYNEQFFGPGTRLTVL.

This chain joins TRBV7-9 and TRBJ2-2, with no clear D. The CDR3 length is 18 residues. Germline CDR1 and CDR2: SEHNR and FQNEAQ (reference sequence). V lost 0 bases and J lost 1, with 15 bases in between. CDR3 coding DNA: TGTGCCAGCAGCTTAGCGGTGGCAGTCACCTTGAACACCGGGGAGCTGTTTTTT. This codes for CASSLAVAVTLNTGELFF.